This T cell receptor (beta chain) was documented in a study of PD-1 blockade in classical Hodgkin lymphoma. Study observations and caveats: Nothing has yet pinned down what causes the repertoire differences, possibly disease activity or prior therapy. Relapsed/refractory patients reportedly had lower baseline diversity than newly diagnosed patients.

A word on this clone: No antigen is known for it.

Described time point: newly diagnosed, previously untreated cHL patient sample. Magnetic negative selection was used to purify CD4+ T cells from thawed PBMCs. Peripheral samples used as comparators were newly diagnosed, untreated classical Hodgkin lymphoma PBMCs. V gave up 0 bases and J gave up 8 bases, with 10 bases separating them. Per the germline V gene, CDR1 is ENHRY and CDR2 is SYGVKD. The CDR3 covers 13 residues. Produced via immunoSEQ multiplex PCR; TCRdb's table is partial and in-frame only. The sample contains roughly 15,000 clones, roughly 90% of which appear only once. This sequence was found in a human donor with classical Hodgkin lymphoma. Sample: CD4+ T cells from blood. The chain joins TRBV10-3 to TRBJ1-2; D perhaps matches TRBD1 (5 bases). CDR3 protein: CAISESGPSGYTF. The CDR3 DNA reads as TGTGCCATCAGTGAGTCGGGGCCGTCGGGCTACACCTTC.